Here is one T cell receptor (beta chain) with its context. Adults between about 18 and 95 years of age took part from under 30 US areas. Cohort 3 recovered donors had two negative PCRs, clearance, or symptom resolution. This CDR3 region has 14 residues. V shed 3 bases and J 4 bases; nucleotides not matched to a gene: 5. Germline V gene data show CDR1 as SGHTA and CDR2 as FQGTGA. This sample is part of a study of blood T cell repertoires in COVID-19. Original data processing: Scientists estimated how many nucleated cells there were by amplifying reference gene primers. Method: immunoSEQ multiplex PCR; TCRdb's copy keeps in-frame clones and lacks some. That table gives V, J and clone size, and the DNA gave D and trimming. Here the sample spans around 260,000 clones, 80% to 95% being singletons.

Sequenced: PBMCs or T cells enriched from blood (not recorded which). The TCR was taken from a woman aged 30 to 39 who had recovered from COVID-19. The V call is TRBV7-3, the J call TRBJ2-7; 8 bases fit TRBD2. The CDR3 is CASSLTGTSYEQYF. For the CDR3, the DNA is TGTGCCAGCAGCTTGACCGGGACTAGTTACGAGCAGTACTTC.